This T cell receptor beta chain was identified during a study of T cells in localized non-small cell lung cancer. Trimming cost V 3 bases and J 13 bases, with 10 bases left between them. The V gene's germline CDR1 is SNHLY and CDR2 FYNNEI. The CDR3 runs to 11 residues. Some clones are missing from TCRdb's copy, which holds only in-frame ones; the method was immunoSEQ multiplex PCR. The top ten hold approximately 9.6% of the sample, which has just under 80,000 clones, around 81% seen once. General study points: Adjacent uninvolved lung had the highest clonality, suggesting focused antigen responses.

To note about this clone: Antigen: not known.

The rearrangement joins TRBV2 to TRBJ2-1; D is unclear. This sequence was found in a female donor of 60 years or more with stage I lung adenocarcinoma. Specimen: peripheral blood, collected before any cancer treatment. CDR3 nucleotides: TGTGCCAGCAGTGAGACACTAAACCAGTTCTTC. It codes for CASSETLNQFF.